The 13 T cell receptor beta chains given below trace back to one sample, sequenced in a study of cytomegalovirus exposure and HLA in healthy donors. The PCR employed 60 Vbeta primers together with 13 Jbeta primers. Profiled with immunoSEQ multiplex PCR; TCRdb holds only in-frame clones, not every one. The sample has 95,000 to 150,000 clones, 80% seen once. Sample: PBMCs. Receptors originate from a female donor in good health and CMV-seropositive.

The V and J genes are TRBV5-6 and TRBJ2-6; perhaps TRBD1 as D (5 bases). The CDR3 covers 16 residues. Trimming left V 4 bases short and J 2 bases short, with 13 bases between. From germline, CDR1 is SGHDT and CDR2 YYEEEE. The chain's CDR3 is CASSLVLGPGANVLTF. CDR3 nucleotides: TGTGCCAGCAGCCTCGTCCTGGGGCCTGGGGCCAACGTCCTGACTTTC. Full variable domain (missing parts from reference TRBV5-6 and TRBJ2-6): DAGVTQSPTHLIKTRGQQVTLRCSPKSGHDTVSWYQQALGQGPQFIFQYYEEEERQRGNFPDRFSGHQFPNYSSELNVNALLLGDSALYLCASSLVLGPGANVLTFGAGSRLTVL.

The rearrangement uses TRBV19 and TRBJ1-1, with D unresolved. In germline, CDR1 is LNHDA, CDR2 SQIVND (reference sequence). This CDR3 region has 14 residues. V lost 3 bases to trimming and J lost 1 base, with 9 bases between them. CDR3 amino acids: CASSIGPWNTEAFF. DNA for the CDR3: TGTGCCAGTAGTATCGGTCCCTGGAACACTGAAGCTTTCTTT.

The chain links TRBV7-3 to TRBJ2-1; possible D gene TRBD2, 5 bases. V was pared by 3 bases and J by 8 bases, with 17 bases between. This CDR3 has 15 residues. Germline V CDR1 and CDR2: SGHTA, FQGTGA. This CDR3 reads CASSFGRAEVYEQFF. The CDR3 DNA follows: TGTGCCAGCAGCTTTGGGCGGGCTGAAGTGTATGAGCAGTTCTTC.

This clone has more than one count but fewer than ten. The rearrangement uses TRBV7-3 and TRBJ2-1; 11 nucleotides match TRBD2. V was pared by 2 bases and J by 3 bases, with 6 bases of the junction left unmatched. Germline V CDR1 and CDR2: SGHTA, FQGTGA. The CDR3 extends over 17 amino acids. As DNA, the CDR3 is TGTGCCAGCAGCTTATATGGGACTAGCGGAGTCTACAATGAGCAGTTCTTC. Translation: CASSLYGTSGVYNEQFF. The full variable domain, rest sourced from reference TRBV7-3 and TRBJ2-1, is GAGVSQTPSNKVTEKGKYVELRCDPISGHTALYWYRQSLGQGPEFLIYFQGTGAADDSGLPNDRFFAVRPEGSVSTLKIQRTERGDSAVYLCASSLYGTSGVYNEQFFGPGTRLTVL.

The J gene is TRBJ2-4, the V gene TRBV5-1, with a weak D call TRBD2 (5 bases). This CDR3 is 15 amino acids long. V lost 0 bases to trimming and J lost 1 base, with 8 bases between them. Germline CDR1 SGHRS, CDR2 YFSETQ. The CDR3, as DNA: TGCGCCAGCAGCTTGGGGGAGAGGGCCAAAAACATTCAGTACTTC. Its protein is CASSLGERAKNIQYF.

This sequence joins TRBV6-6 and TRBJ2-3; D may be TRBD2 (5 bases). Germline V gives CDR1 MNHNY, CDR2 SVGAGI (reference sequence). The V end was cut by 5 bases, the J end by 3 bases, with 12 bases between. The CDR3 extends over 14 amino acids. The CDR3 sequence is CASSPRTSTDTQYF. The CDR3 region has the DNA TGTGCCAGCAGTCCCAGGACTTCAACAGATACGCAGTATTTT.

CDR3: CASSMGLAGGEETQYF. DNA of the CDR3: TGCGCCAGCAGCATGGGACTAGCGGGGGGAGAAGAGACCCAGTACTTC. The chain employs TRBV5-1 and TRBJ2-5; 15 bases agree with TRBD2. Germline V CDR1 and CDR2: SGHRS, YFSETQ. V lost 4 bases, J lost 3 bases, and 4 bases stayed unmatched. This CDR3 is built from 16 residues. Based on the CDR3 plus reference TRBV5-1 and TRBJ2-5, the full variable domain is KAGVTQTPRYLIKTRGQQVTLSCSPISGHRSVSWYQQTPGQGLQFLFEYFSETQRNKGNFPGRFSGRQFSNSRSEMNVSTLELGDSALYLCASSMGLAGGEETQYFGPGTRLLVL.

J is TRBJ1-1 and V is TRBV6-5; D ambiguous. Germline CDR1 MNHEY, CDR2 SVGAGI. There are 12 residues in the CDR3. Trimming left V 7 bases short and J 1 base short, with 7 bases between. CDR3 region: CASTRGNTEAFF. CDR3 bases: TGTGCCAGCACCCGCGGGAACACTGAAGCTTTCTTT.

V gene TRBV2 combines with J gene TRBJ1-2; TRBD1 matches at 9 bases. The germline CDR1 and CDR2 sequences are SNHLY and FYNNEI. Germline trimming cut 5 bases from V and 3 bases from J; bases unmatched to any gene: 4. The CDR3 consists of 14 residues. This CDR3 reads CASSSQGADYGYTF. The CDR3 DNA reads TGTGCCAGCAGTTCACAGGGGGCGGACTATGGCTACACCTTC.

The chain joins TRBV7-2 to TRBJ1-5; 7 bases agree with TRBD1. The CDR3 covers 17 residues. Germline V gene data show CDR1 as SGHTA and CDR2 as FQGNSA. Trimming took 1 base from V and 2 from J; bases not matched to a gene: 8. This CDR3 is CASSLGGSGQGNQPQHF. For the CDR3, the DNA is TGTGCCAGCAGCTTAGGAGGAAGTGGACAGGGCAATCAGCCCCAGCATTTT.

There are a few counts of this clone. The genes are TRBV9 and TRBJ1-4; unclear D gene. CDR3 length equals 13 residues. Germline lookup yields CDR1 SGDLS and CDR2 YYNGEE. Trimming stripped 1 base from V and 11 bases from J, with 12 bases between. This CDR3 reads CASSVIGEGKLFF. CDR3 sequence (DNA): TGTGCCAGCAGCGTAATCGGGGAGGGTAAACTGTTTTTT.

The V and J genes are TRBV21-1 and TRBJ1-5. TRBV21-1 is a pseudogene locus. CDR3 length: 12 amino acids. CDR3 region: CASSAEFQPQHF. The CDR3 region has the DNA TGTGCCAGCAGCGCGGAATTTCAGCCCCAGCATTTT.

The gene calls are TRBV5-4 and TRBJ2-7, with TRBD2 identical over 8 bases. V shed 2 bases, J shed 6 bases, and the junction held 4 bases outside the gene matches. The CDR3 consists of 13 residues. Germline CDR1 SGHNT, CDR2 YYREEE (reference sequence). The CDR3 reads CASSFRTSREQYF. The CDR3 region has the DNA TGTGCCAGCAGCTTCCGGACTAGCCGCGAGCAGTACTTC.